This TCR beta chain originates from a study of neurological immune-mediated disorders. This clonotype was detected ten times or more. This CDR3 has 14 amino acids. V shed 8 bases, J shed 5 bases, and the junction held 11 bases outside the gene matches. The V gene's germline CDR1 is SEHNR and CDR2 FQNEAQ (reference sequence). Each CDR3 protein is one row after TCRdb ran MiXCR on the 5' RACE reads. The sample yields 25,000 to 35,000 distinct CDR3 sequences, over 3% seen once. This clonotype originated in a woman aged 25 to 45 with multiple sclerosis. The chain uses TRBV7-9 and TRBJ2-7; 8 nucleotides align to TRBD2. Sequencing used PBMCs. The CDR3 nucleotides read TGTGCCAGCGGAGAATTAGCGGGGTATCACGAGCAGTACTTC. Encoded protein: CASGELAGYHEQYF.